A single T cell receptor beta chain is shown here with its context. This sample stems from a study of Ad26.COV2.S vaccination and SARS-CoV-2 variants. TCRdb's table, derived via immunoSEQ multiplex PCR, lists solely in-frame clones and lacks some. The sample lists over 400,000 clones; about 90% were seen once. The treatment: some 19 received Ad26.COV2.S at low or high dose, single or two shots; about five received placebo; per-sample allocation not given. Vaccine and placebo recipients were sampled on day 63 after the first injection. V was clipped by 5 bases and J by 4 bases; unmatched bases: 13. This CDR3 is 16 amino acids long. Germline loops: CDR1 LNHDA, CDR2 SQIVND (reference sequence).

The source is a person between 18 and 60 years old who received the Ad26.COV2.S COVID-19 vaccine or a placebo. The chain couples TRBV19 to TRBJ2-7; 8 bases match TRBD1. The sequencing used peripheral blood, collected in a trial of Ad26.COV2.S vaccine versus placebo. The CDR3 region is CASSQLSTGALYEQYF. CDR3 DNA: TGTGCCAGTAGTCAACTCTCGACAGGGGCCCTATACGAGCAGTACTTC.